The 28 T cell receptor beta chains below were found in one sample sequenced in a study of blood T cell repertoires in COVID-19. Produced via immunoSEQ multiplex PCR; TCRdb's table is partial and in-frame only. The data show 250,000 or so clones, about nine tenths seen once. Sequenced input: peripheral blood. The receptors here all came from a man aged 30-40 years with COVID-19, enrolled during active disease.

The chain joins TRBV5-1 to TRBJ2-5, with 10 positions matching TRBD2. This CDR3 contains 19 residues. The germline V gene encodes CDR1 SGHRS and CDR2 YFSETQ. The V and J ends lost 1 base and 1 base, in that order; junction bases with no gene match: 13. CDR3 nucleotides: TGCGCCAGCAGCTTGAGGCTAGCGGGGGAGCCACATCTCCAAGAGACCCAGTACTTC. It specifies CASSLRLAGEPHLQETQYF.

The chain has TRBV12-2 and TRBJ2-3; the D call TRBD1 from the table was never checked on the DNA. TRBV12-2 corresponds to a pseudogene. The CDR3 is made up of 19 amino acids. In DNA form, the CDR3 reads TGTGCAAGTCGCTTAGTCTTAAACCAGGGGAGAAAAGACACAGATACGCAGTATTTT. As protein: CASRLVLNQGRKDTDTQYF.

This clone has a single count. This chain links TRBV30 with TRBJ2-7; D ambiguous. The CDR3 extends over 13 amino acids. The germline CDR1 and CDR2 sequences are GTSNPN and SVGIG (reference sequence). The V end was cut by 0 bases, the J end by 6 bases, with 12 bases between. CDR3 loop: CAWSVAGPIEQYF. CDR3 nucleotides: TGTGCCTGGAGTGTAGCAGGCCCTATCGAGCAGTACTTC.

This clone appeared a single time. The rearrangement joins TRBV29-1 to TRBJ2-2, with TRBD2 matching over 9 bases. The germline gives CDR1 SQVTM, CDR2 ANQGSEA. There are 13 residues in the CDR3. The J segment lost 7 bases and the V segment lost 4 bases, leaving 4 bases of the junction unmatched. This chain's CDR3 is CSVGTSAVGELFF. CDR3 nucleotide sequence: TGCAGCGTTGGGACTAGCGCGGTCGGGGAGCTGTTTTTT.

This chain uses TRBV3-1 (or the pseudogene TRBV3-2) with TRBJ1-1; the D is unclear. Germline CDR1 reads LGHDT; CDR2 reads YNNKEL (reference sequence). The CDR3 runs to 15 residues. V lost 4 bases to trimming and J lost 3 bases, with 15 bases between them. The DNA of the CDR3 is TGTGCCAGCAGCCCCGGGAGGAGGTCTTACACTGAAGCTTTCTTT. The encoded protein is CASSPGRRSYTEAFF.

V is TRBV29-1 and J is TRBJ1-5, with no clear D. The CDR3 extends over 13 amino acids. Trimming took 7 bases from V and 2 from J, leaving 12 bases between them. From germline, CDR1 is SQVTM and CDR2 ANQGSEA. The chain's CDR3 is CSALSSGNQPQHF. CDR3 DNA: TGCAGCGCTTTATCCTCGGGCAATCAGCCCCAGCATTTT.

The chain employs TRBV4-1 and TRBJ2-1, with D unclear. Germline loops: CDR1 MGHRA, CDR2 YSYEKL. Deletions cut 1 base from V and 10 bases from J, with 14 bases between. There are 14 residues in the CDR3. CDR3 protein: CASSQGQIMREQFF. Here the CDR3 DNA reads TGCGCCAGCAGCCAAGGGCAGATTATGCGGGAGCAGTTCTTC.

The chain combines TRBV7-2 with TRBJ2-3; D is uncertain. The CDR3 is 14 residues long. Trimming shortened V by 4 bases and J by 3 bases, and 11 bases separated the two germline ends. CDR1 is SGHTA and CDR2 is FQGNSA in the germline V gene. CDR3 loop: CASSSLDGTDTQYF. The CDR3 DNA follows: TGTGCCAGCAGCTCCCTCGACGGGACAGATACGCAGTATTTT.

The chain has TRBV4-1 and TRBJ2-7; TRBD1 matches at 9 bases. CDR1 MGHRA and CDR2 YSYEKL come from the germline V gene. The CDR3 runs 15 residues. After removal of 0 bases from V and 6 bases from J, the junction contained 6 bases not matched to a gene. This chain's CDR3 is CASSQDMDRGGEQYF. DNA of the CDR3: TGCGCCAGCAGCCAAGATATGGACAGGGGTGGCGAGCAGTACTTC.

J is TRBJ1-5 and V is TRBV6-1; D is possibly TRBD1 (6 bases). The CDR3 loop spans 17 amino acids. In germline, CDR1 is MNHNS, CDR2 SASEGT. Trimming stripped 2 bases from V and 7 bases from J, with 21 bases between. The CDR3: CASSETLTGMGWQPQHF. The CDR3 DNA reads TGTGCCAGCAGTGAAACCCTAACAGGGATGGGGTGGCAGCCCCAGCATTTT.

This chain uses TRBV5-6 with TRBJ2-7; a weak D match, TRBD1 (6 bases). V shed 4 bases and J shed 3 bases, with 11 bases lying between them. Germline V CDR1 and CDR2: SGHDT, YYEEEE. The CDR3 length is 13 residues. The CDR3 bases are TGTGCCAGCAGCCCATGGACAGACTACGAGCAGTACTTC. Translating gives CASSPWTDYEQYF. Combining the CDR3 with reference TRBV5-6 and TRBJ2-7 gives the whole variable domain DAGVTQSPTHLIKTRGQQVTLRCSPKSGHDTVSWYQQALGQGPQFIFQYYEEEERQRGNFPDRFSGHQFPNYSSELNVNALLLGDSALYLCASSPWTDYEQYFGPGTRLTVT.

The chain is built from TRBV27 and TRBJ2-1, with 14 nucleotides matching TRBD2. The CDR3 has 20 amino acids. Trimming took 0 bases from V and 1 from J; bases not matched to a gene: 8. Germline V gene sequence: CDR1 MNHEY, CDR2 SMNVEV (reference sequence). CDR3 coding DNA: TGTGCCAGCAGTTTATCCCCCAGACTAGCGGGGGGGCCGTCCTACAATGAGCAGTTCTTC. Translating it yields CASSLSPRLAGGPSYNEQFF.

The chain uses TRBV25-1 and TRBJ1-1; 8 nucleotides align to TRBD1. Germline V gene data show CDR1 as MGHDK and CDR2 as SYGVNS. The V gene end was trimmed by 5 bases and the J gene end by 8 bases; junction bases not matched to a gene: 19. The CDR3 is 17 residues long. CDR3 in amino acids: CASSHRASGGAMLEAFF. Here the CDR3 DNA reads TGTGCCAGCAGTCACCGAGCCTCAGGGGGCGCAATGTTGGAAGCTTTCTTT.

This chain links TRBV2 with TRBJ2-5; no clear D gene. The V end lost 7 bases, the J end lost 1 base, and 10 bases lay between the germline ends. The CDR3 extends over 13 amino acids. CDR1 and CDR2 (germline): SNHLY, FYNNEI. The CDR3 is CASTRQIQETQYF. The CDR3 DNA sequence: TGTGCCAGCACCCGTCAGATCCAAGAGACCCAGTACTTC.

The chain couples TRBV12-3 or TRBV12-4 to TRBJ2-1; the match to TRBD2 covers 7 bases. The V segment lost 5 bases and the J segment 8 bases; nucleotides outside the gene matches: 3. The CDR3 has 12 residues. The DNA for the CDR3 is TGTGCCAGCAGTAAGACTAGCTATGAGCAGTTCTTC. Its translation: CASSKTSYEQFF.

The chain has TRBV12-3 or TRBV12-4 and TRBJ1-1, with 7 bases aligning to TRBD1. The length of the CDR3 is 13 residues. With 2 bases clipped from V and 12 bases from J, the junction kept 9 bases outside the gene matches. CDR3 residues: CASSLSQTGLSFF. CDR3 in DNA: TGTGCCAGCAGTTTATCACAGACAGGGCTATCTTTCTTT.

This rearrangement joins TRBV3-1 (or the pseudogene TRBV3-2) to TRBJ2-1; possibly TRBD2 for D (7 bases). This CDR3 is built from 17 residues. Trimming stripped 0 bases from V and 5 bases from J, with 17 bases between. The germline V gene encodes CDR1 LGHDT and CDR2 YNNKEL (reference sequence). For the CDR3, the DNA is TGTGCCAGCAGCCAAGATTGGGGGGGGACACTTAACAATGAGCAGTTCTTC. Its protein product is CASSQDWGGTLNNEQFF.

The rearrangement uses TRBV29-1 and TRBJ1-2, with 9 nucleotides matching TRBD1. Looked up from germline, CDR1 is SQVTM and CDR2 is ANQGSEA. This CDR3 is 14 amino acids long. Trimming took 5 bases from V and 4 from J; bases not matched to a gene: 8. The CDR3 protein is CSVRSGQGFYGYTF. Written as DNA, the CDR3 is TGCAGCGTTCGGAGTGGACAGGGGTTCTATGGCTACACCTTC.

V and J are TRBV6-6 and TRBJ2-7, with TRBD1 identical over 9 bases. This CDR3 contains 14 residues. From germline, CDR1 is MNHNY and CDR2 SVGAGI (reference sequence). With 4 bases clipped from V and 2 bases from J, the junction kept 3 bases outside the gene matches. CDR3 in amino acids: CASSSGTGTYEQYF. As DNA, the CDR3 is TGTGCCAGCAGTTCCGGGACAGGGACCTACGAGCAGTACTTC.

This chain uses TRBV2 with TRBJ2-7; TRBD1 might be the D (6 bases). The CDR3 is 11 residues long. Germline V gene lookup returns CDR1 SNHLY and CDR2 FYNNEI. V lost 3 bases and J 7 bases, leaving 7 bases between the germline ends. The CDR3 coding sequence is TGTGCCAGCAGTGAGGACAGTGAGCAGTACTTC. Translation: CASSEDSEQYF.

The genes are TRBV6-5 and TRBJ1-2, with TRBD1 matching over 9 bases. Germline V lookup: CDR1 MNHEY, CDR2 SVGAGI. V shed 2 bases and J 8 bases; nucleotides not matched to a gene: 9. CDR3 length equals 15 residues. Written as DNA, the CDR3 is TGTGCCAGCAGTTACAACAGGGGGCGAGTCATCGGCTACACCTTC. This encodes CASSYNRGRVIGYTF.

This clone was seen a single time. The V call is TRBV7-9, the J call TRBJ1-5; D remains unclear. V gave up 0 bases and J gave up 4 bases, with 4 bases separating them. The CDR3 is made up of 13 amino acids. Germline CDR1 is SEHNR and CDR2 is FQNEAQ (reference sequence). CDR3 protein: CASSLARNQPQHF. Written as DNA, the CDR3 is TGTGCCAGCAGCTTAGCCAGGAATCAGCCCCAGCATTTT.

The chain couples TRBV7-9 to TRBJ1-2; 10 nucleotides agree with TRBD1. V was pared by 1 base and J by 2 bases, with 1 base of the junction left unmatched. The CDR3 runs to 15 residues. Germline values: CDR1 SEHNR, CDR2 FQNEAQ (reference sequence). The CDR3 sequence: CASSLVTGGNYGYTF. Here the CDR3 DNA reads TGTGCCAGCAGCTTAGTGACAGGGGGCAACTATGGCTACACCTTC.

This chain uses TRBV10-1 with TRBJ2-3; the match to TRBD2 covers 9 bases. Looked up from germline, CDR1 is WNHNN and CDR2 is SYGVQD (reference sequence). Trimming removed 3 bases from V and 5 bases from J; junction bases left unmatched: 6. This CDR3 contains 15 residues. CDR3 DNA sequence: TGCGCCAGCAGTGAAGGCGGGGGGGCCTTAGATACGCAGTATTTT. Translation gives CASSEGGGALDTQYF.

The V call is TRBV18, the J call TRBJ2-5; D is possibly TRBD1 (6 bases). Germline CDR1 KGHSH, CDR2 LQKENI. Trimming shortened V by 0 bases and J by 3 bases, and 14 bases separated the two germline ends. This CDR3 spans 16 amino acids. CDR3 amino acids: CASSPPGAGNEETQYF. DNA of the CDR3: TGTGCCAGCTCACCACCGGGGGCGGGTAATGAAGAGACCCAGTACTTC.

This clone was seen once. This rearrangement joins TRBV4-1 to TRBJ2-6; D uncertain. CDR3 length: 14 amino acids. The V end was cut by 2 bases, the J end by 2 bases, with 4 bases between. Germline loops: CDR1 MGHRA, CDR2 YSYEKL. CDR3 region: CASSQSTGANVLTF. The CDR3 DNA reads as TGCGCCAGCAGCCAATCCACTGGGGCCAACGTCCTGACTTTC.

This clone was observed a single time. V is TRBV24-1 and J is TRBJ2-3; TRBD2 might be the D (6 bases). The CDR3 is 13 amino acids. V was cut by 4 bases and J by 3 bases, with 7 bases left in between. From germline, CDR1 is KGHDR and CDR2 SFDVKD. The CDR3 coding sequence is TGTGCCACCAGTGAGGCGGGAACAGATACGCAGTATTTT. Encoded protein: CATSEAGTDTQYF.

The chain uses TRBV24-1 and TRBJ2-3, with 7 bases identical to TRBD1. Trimming took 4 bases from V and 2 from J; bases not matched to a gene: 5. The CDR3 has 15 amino acids. Germline V gives CDR1 KGHDR, CDR2 SFDVKD. The CDR3: CATSDPGQPTDTQYF. CDR3 DNA: TGTGCCACCAGTGACCCGGGACAGCCCACAGATACGCAGTATTTT.